Listed here are 17 T cell receptor beta chains from one sample, sequenced in a study of tumor-infiltrating lymphocytes in localized non-small cell lung cancer. Method: immunoSEQ multiplex PCR; TCRdb's copy keeps in-frame clones and lacks some. The sample carries some 7,000 clones, 70% to 85% recorded once. Specimen: lung tumor tissue. The receptor source for this set is a human donor with non-small cell lung cancer.

This clone has a handful of counts. The rearrangement links TRBV28 to TRBJ1-2, with D uncertain. V lost 3 bases, J lost 1 base, and 3 bases lay in between. The CDR3 has 12 amino acids. Germline V lookup: CDR1 MDHEN, CDR2 SYDVKM. The CDR3 DNA reads TGTGCCAGCAGTTTCAATAACTATGGCTACACCTTC. This translates into CASSFNNYGYTF.

The chain recombines TRBV7-8 with TRBJ2-7, with D perhaps matching TRBD1 (6 bases). The ends were cut back, 4 bases at V and 0 bases at J, with 10 bases in the middle. The CDR3 has 14 residues. Per the germline V gene, CDR1 is SGHVS and CDR2 is FQNEAQ. The CDR3 spells CASSSRTVSYEQYF. Here the CDR3 DNA reads TGTGCCAGCAGCTCACGGACAGTCTCCTACGAGCAGTACTTC.

The rearrangement joins TRBV7-2 to TRBJ2-7; D remains ambiguous. CDR1 and CDR2 from the germline V gene are SGHTA and FQGNSA. V shed 2 bases and J shed 0 bases, with 8 bases lying between them. This CDR3 comprises 14 residues. The CDR3 loop reads CASSLTPSSYEQYF. In DNA form, the CDR3 reads TGTGCCAGCAGCTTAACTCCGAGCTCCTACGAGCAGTACTTC.

V and J are TRBV2 and TRBJ1-2; TRBD1 matches 9 bases. V lost 6 bases, J lost 4 bases, and 6 bases stayed unmatched. CDR3 length: 14 residues. CDR1 is SNHLY and CDR2 is FYNNEI in the germline V gene. CDR3 loop: CASRVTGGVYGYTF. The CDR3 nucleotides read TGTGCCAGCAGGGTTACAGGGGGCGTCTATGGCTACACCTTC.

The chain carries TRBV9 and TRBJ1-2, with 7 bases fitting TRBD1. Per germline, CDR1 SGDLS and CDR2 YYNGEE. The CDR3 length is 14 residues. Losses at the gene ends were 0 bases for V and 4 bases for J; bases not matched to a gene: 3. Written as DNA, the CDR3 is TGTGCCAGCAGCGTAGTGGCAGGGGGCTATGGCTACACCTTC. Translation: CASSVVAGGYGYTF.

This chain connects TRBV7-9 to TRBJ2-3, with 10 bases aligning to TRBD2. This CDR3 spans 18 amino acids. Germline trimming cut 1 base from V and 2 bases from J; bases unmatched to any gene: 9. The germline V gene encodes CDR1 SEHNR and CDR2 FQNEAQ (reference sequence). The CDR3 loop is CASSLEAGGSPFTDTQYF. The DNA of the CDR3 is TGTGCCAGCAGCTTAGAAGCGGGGGGGTCCCCTTTCACAGATACGCAGTATTTT.

The CDR3 nucleotides are TGTGCCAGCAGCCGGACAGGGGCCTACCGTCAAGAGACCCAGTACTTC. Its protein is CASSRTGAYRQETQYF. The chain has TRBV11-2 and TRBJ2-5; 9 nucleotides agree with TRBD1. Germline lookup yields CDR1 SGHAT and CDR2 FQNNGV. The J segment lost 2 bases and the V segment lost 5 bases, leaving 9 bases of the junction unmatched. This CDR3 has 16 amino acids.

The CDR3 region has the DNA TGTGCCAGCTCACCGGGAAGGGCCGGCGGTTCCTCAGATACGCAGTATTTT. It yields the protein CASSPGRAGGSSDTQYF. This chain joins TRBV18 and TRBJ2-3; unclear D gene. CDR3 length: 17 residues. Per germline, CDR1 KGHSH and CDR2 LQKENI. V was shortened by 3 bases and J by 4 bases, with 20 bases between the two germline ends.

J is TRBJ2-1 and V is TRBV7-2; TRBD2 aligns across 9 bases. V shed 4 bases and J 4 bases; nucleotides not matched to a gene: 8. This CDR3 region has 16 residues. Germline loops: CDR1 SGHTA, CDR2 FQGNSA. CDR3 nucleotides: TGTGCCAGCAGCTCCAGGGGAACTAGCGGGTACAATGAGCAGTTCTTC. It translates to CASSSRGTSGYNEQFF.

CDR3: CASSYPRGGRGQPQHF. The CDR3 nucleotides are TGTGCCAGCAGTTACCCCCGGGGGGGGCGCGGTCAGCCCCAGCATTTT. The chain employs TRBV6-6 and TRBJ1-5; perhaps TRBD1 as D (6 bases). V was trimmed by 2 bases and J by 6 bases, leaving 17 bases between them. Germline CDR1 and CDR2: MNHNY and SVGAGI (reference sequence). The CDR3 runs to 16 residues.

V gene TRBV7-9 combines with J gene TRBJ2-3, with 11 bases matching TRBD1. CDR1 and CDR2 from the germline V gene are SEHNR and FQNEAQ (reference sequence). The CDR3 consists of 18 residues. The J segment lost 10 bases and the V segment lost 5 bases, leaving 20 bases of the junction unmatched. This chain's CDR3 is CASSTRYQGTGGLIAQYF. The CDR3 DNA reads TGTGCCAGCAGCACACGATACCAGGGGACAGGGGGATTGATTGCGCAGTATTTT.

This rearrangement joins TRBV9 to TRBJ1-2; 7 nucleotides align to TRBD1. The CDR3 spans 13 residues. Unmatched junction bases numbered 4, after V lost 4 bases and J lost 4 bases. In germline, CDR1 is SGDLS, CDR2 YYNGEE. As DNA, the CDR3 is TGTGCCAGCAGCACCACAGGGGCCTATGGCTACACCTTC. Translating gives CASSTTGAYGYTF.

The chain uses TRBV7-9 and TRBJ1-1, with unresolved D. Germline lookup yields CDR1 SEHNR and CDR2 FQNEAQ (reference sequence). This CDR3 has 16 amino acids. V dropped 5 bases and J dropped 0 bases, with 16 bases sitting between them. In DNA, the CDR3 is TGTGCCAGCAGCGCAGCCGAACAGACTATGAACACTGAAGCTTTCTTT. As protein: CASSAAEQTMNTEAFF.

The chain joins TRBV7-6 to TRBJ1-2, with TRBD1 matching over 7 bases. Germline values: CDR1 SGHVS, CDR2 FNYEAQ. The V and J ends lost 4 bases and 3 bases, in that order; junction bases with no gene match: 8. The CDR3 loop spans 15 amino acids. The CDR3 protein is CASSSRQGEDYGYTF. DNA for the CDR3: TGTGCCAGCAGCTCTAGACAGGGTGAGGACTATGGCTACACCTTC.

The V call is TRBV5-4, the J call TRBJ2-6; 9 nucleotides match TRBD1. The CDR3 is 18 amino acids. V gave up 5 bases and J gave up 1 base; unmatched junction bases: 10. Germline V gene lookup returns CDR1 SGHNT and CDR2 YYREEE (reference sequence). CDR3 DNA sequence: TGTGCCAGCAGTTCTACGGGACAGGGATATTCTGGGGCCAACGTCCTGACTTTC. Its protein product is CASSSTGQGYSGANVLTF.

The V and J genes are TRBV18 and TRBJ2-7; D possibly corresponds to TRBD1 (6 bases). V was trimmed by 2 bases and J by 3 bases, leaving 11 bases between them. The CDR3 consists of 14 residues. In germline, CDR1 is KGHSH, CDR2 LQKENI. The CDR3 reads CASSPLDSYYEQYF. CDR3 DNA: TGTGCCAGCTCACCATTGGACAGTTACTACGAGCAGTACTTC.

The V and J genes are TRBV10-3 and TRBJ2-2; D remains ambiguous. The CDR3 extends over 15 amino acids. The germline gives CDR1 ENHRY, CDR2 SYGVKD. V was clipped by 3 bases and J by 0 bases, with 8 bases between them. The CDR3 is CAISEGPTNTGELFF. As DNA, the CDR3 is TGTGCCATCAGTGAAGGACCTACGAACACCGGGGAGCTGTTTTTT.